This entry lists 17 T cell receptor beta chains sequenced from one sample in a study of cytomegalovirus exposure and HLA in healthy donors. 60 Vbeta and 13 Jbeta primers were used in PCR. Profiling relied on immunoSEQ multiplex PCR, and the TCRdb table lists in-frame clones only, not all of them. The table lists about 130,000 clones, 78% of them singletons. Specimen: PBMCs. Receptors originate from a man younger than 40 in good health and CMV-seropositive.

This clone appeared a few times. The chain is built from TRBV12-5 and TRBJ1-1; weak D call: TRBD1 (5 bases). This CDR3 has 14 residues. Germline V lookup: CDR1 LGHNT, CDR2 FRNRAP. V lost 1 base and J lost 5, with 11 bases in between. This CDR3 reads CASGLGGGGTEAFF. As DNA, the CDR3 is TGTGCTAGTGGTTTGGGTGGGGGGGGGACTGAAGCTTTCTTT. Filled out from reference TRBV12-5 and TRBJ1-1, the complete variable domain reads DARVTQTPRHKVTEMGQEVTMRCQPILGHNTVFWYRQTMMQGLELLAYFRNRAPLDDSGMPKDRFSAEMPDATLATLKIQPSEPRDSAVYFCASGLGGGGTEAFFGQGTRLTVV.

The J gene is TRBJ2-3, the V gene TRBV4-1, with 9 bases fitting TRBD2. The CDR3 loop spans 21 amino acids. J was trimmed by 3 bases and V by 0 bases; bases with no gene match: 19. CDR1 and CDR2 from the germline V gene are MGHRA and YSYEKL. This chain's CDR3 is CASSQDGGGAAGGPLTDTQYF. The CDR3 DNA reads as TGCGCCAGCAGCCAAGATGGGGGGGGAGCGGCGGGAGGGCCTCTGACAGATACGCAGTATTTT.

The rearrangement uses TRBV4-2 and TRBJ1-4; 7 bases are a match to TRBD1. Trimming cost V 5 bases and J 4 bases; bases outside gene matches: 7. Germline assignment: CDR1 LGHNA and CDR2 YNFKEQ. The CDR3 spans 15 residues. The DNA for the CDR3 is TGTGCCAGCAGCACGGGGGGGACAGATAATGAAAAACTGTTTTTT. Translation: CASSTGGTDNEKLFF.

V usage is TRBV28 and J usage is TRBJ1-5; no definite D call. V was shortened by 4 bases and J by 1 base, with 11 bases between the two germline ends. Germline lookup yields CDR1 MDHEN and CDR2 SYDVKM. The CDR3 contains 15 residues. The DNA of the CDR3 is TGTGCCAGCAGTTGGGAGTTCTCGAGCAATCAGCCCCAGCATTTT. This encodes CASSWEFSSNQPQHF.

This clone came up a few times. The CDR3, as DNA: TGTGCCAGCAGTCCCGACAGGGAGTCCTACGAGCAGTACTTC. Its translation is CASSPDRESYEQYF. The chain links TRBV6-5 to TRBJ2-7, with 7 positions matching TRBD1. With 5 bases clipped from V and 1 base from J, the junction kept 5 bases outside the gene matches. In germline, CDR1 is MNHEY, CDR2 SVGAGI. The CDR3 consists of 14 residues.

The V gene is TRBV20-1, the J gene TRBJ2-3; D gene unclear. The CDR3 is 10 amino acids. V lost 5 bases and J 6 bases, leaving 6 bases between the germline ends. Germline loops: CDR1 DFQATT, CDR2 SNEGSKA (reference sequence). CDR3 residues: CSAPRDTQYF. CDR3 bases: TGCAGTGCTCCCCGTGATACGCAGTATTTT.

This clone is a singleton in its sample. The CDR3 nucleotides read TGTGCCAGCACTTGGGGGGTTAGCAATCAGCCCCAGCATTTT. It specifies CASTWGVSNQPQHF. V is TRBV28 and J is TRBJ1-5; D might be TRBD1 (5 bases). CDR1 MDHEN and CDR2 SYDVKM come from the germline V gene. Trimming pared 7 bases from V and 0 bases from J, leaving 10 bases between. This CDR3 is 14 amino acids long.

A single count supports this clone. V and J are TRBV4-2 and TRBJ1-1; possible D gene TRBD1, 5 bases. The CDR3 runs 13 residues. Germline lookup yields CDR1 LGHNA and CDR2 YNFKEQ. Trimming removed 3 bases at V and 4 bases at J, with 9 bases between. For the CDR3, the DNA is TGTGCCAGCAGCCAGGGGGGTGCCACTGAAGCTTTCTTT. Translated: CASSQGGATEAFF.

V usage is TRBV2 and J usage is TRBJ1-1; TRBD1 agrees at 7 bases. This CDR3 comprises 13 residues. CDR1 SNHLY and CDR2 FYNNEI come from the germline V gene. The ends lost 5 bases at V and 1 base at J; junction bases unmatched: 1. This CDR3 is CASSPGGNTEAFF. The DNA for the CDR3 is TGTGCCAGCAGTCCAGGGGGGAACACTGAAGCTTTCTTT.

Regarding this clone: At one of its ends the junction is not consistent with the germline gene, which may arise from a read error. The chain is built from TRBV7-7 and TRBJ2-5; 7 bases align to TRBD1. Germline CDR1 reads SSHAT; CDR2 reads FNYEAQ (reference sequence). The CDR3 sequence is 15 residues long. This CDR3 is CASSGTGTAQETQYF. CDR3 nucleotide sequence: TGTGCTAGCAGCGGAACCGGGACAGCCCAAGAGACCCAGTACTTC.

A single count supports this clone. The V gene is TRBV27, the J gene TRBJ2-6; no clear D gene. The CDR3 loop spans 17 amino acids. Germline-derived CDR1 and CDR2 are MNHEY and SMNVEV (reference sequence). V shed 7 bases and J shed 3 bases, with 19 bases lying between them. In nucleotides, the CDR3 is TGTGCCAGCATGAAGAGGATTGTTTTGGGTGGGGCCAACGTCCTGACTTTC. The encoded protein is CASMKRIVLGGANVLTF.

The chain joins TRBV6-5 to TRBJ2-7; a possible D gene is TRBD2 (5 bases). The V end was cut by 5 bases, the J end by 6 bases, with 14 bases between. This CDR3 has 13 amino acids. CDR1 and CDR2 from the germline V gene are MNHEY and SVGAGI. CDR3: CASSRSLDVEQYF. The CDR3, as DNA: TGTGCCAGCAGTCGGTCACTAGACGTCGAGCAGTACTTC.

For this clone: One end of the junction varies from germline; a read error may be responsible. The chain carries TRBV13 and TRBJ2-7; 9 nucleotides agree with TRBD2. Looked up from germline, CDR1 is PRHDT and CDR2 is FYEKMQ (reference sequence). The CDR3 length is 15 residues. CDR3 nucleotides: TGTGCTAGCAGCTTAGTGGCGGGAGGGGACCACGAGCAGTACTTC. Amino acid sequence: CASSLVAGGDHEQYF.

The CDR3, as DNA: TGTGCCAGCAGCTTATTAGGAGGGCTGGCTAATGAAAAACTGTTTTTT. This sequence encodes CASSLLGGLANEKLFF. V gene TRBV11-2 combines with J gene TRBJ1-4; D unresolved. Germline lookup yields CDR1 SGHAT and CDR2 FQNNGV. Trimming pared 2 bases from V and 3 bases from J, leaving 13 bases between. This CDR3 is built from 16 residues.

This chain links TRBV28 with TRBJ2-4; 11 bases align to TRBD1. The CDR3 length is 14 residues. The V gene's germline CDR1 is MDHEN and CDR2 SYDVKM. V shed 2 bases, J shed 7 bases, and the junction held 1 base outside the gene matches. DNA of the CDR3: TGTGCCAGCAGTTTACGGGACAGGGGGAACATTCAGTACTTC. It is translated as CASSLRDRGNIQYF.

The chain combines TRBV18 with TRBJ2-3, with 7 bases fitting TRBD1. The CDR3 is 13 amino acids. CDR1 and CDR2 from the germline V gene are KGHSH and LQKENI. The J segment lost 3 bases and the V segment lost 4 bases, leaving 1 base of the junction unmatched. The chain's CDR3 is CASSQGATDTQYF. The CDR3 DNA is TGTGCCAGCTCACAGGGGGCTACAGATACGCAGTATTTT.

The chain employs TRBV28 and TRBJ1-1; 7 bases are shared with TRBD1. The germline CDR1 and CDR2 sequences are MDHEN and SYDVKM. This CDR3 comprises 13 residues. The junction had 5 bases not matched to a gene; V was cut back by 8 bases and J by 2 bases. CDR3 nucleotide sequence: TGTGCCAGCGTCGAGGGGGCAAACACTGAAGCTTTCTTT. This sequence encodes CASVEGANTEAFF.